What follows are 26 T cell receptor beta chains derived from one specimen sequenced in a study of PD-1 blockade in mismatch repair-deficient tumors. The table came from immunoSEQ multiplex PCR; TCRdb's copy has only in-frame clones and leaves some out. The sample lists 35,000 to 40,000 clones, about 76% seen once, with approximately 24% in the top ten. The sample consisted of peripheral blood, taken 4 weeks after starting pembrolizumab. The receptors originated from an adult with mismatch repair-deficient cancer.

CDR3 bases: TGTGCCATCAGTGACGGCGATAGGGTAGCGGGAGGAGCCAAAAACATTCAGTACTTC. Translation gives CAISDGDRVAGGAKNIQYF. The rearrangement joins TRBV10-3 to TRBJ2-4, with 10 bases that match TRBD2. The CDR3 contains 19 residues. Germline CDR1 reads ENHRY; CDR2 reads SYGVKD. Losses at the gene ends were 3 bases for V and 0 bases for J; bases not matched to a gene: 11.

The genes are TRBV6-5 and TRBJ2-7; the D gene is possibly TRBD2 (6 bases). From germline, CDR1 is MNHEY and CDR2 SVGAGI. V gave up 0 bases and J gave up 4 bases, with 13 bases separating them. The CDR3 has 15 amino acids. For the CDR3, the DNA is TGTGCCAGCAGTTACTCTGGAGGGGTAGCTTACGAGCAGTACTTC. It translates to CASSYSGGVAYEQYF.

By sample fraction, this clone is medium-sized (0.01 to 0.1%). This sequence joins TRBV6-4 and TRBJ2-1, with 10 bases identical to TRBD2. This CDR3 spans 13 amino acids. Unmatched junction bases numbered 5, after V lost 6 bases and J lost 9 bases. Germline CDR1 MRHNA, CDR2 SNTAGT. The DNA of the CDR3 is TGTGCCAGCAGCCTAGCGGGAGTAGGTGAGCAGTTCTTC. As protein: CASSLAGVGEQFF.

The rearrangement uses TRBV29-1 and TRBJ2-7; weak D call: TRBD2 (5 bases). The CDR3 has 11 residues. V was cut by 3 bases and J by 5 bases, with 8 bases left in between. Germline CDR1 is SQVTM and CDR2 is ANQGSEA. The DNA for the CDR3 is TGCAGCGTTGAGTCGGGGAACGAGCAGTACTTC. This codes for CSVESGNEQYF.

The chain is built from TRBV29-1 and TRBJ2-6, with unresolved D. Germline assignment: CDR1 SQVTM and CDR2 ANQGSEA. The V end was cut by 5 bases, the J end by 5 bases, with 22 bases between. The CDR3 is made up of 17 amino acids. The CDR3 DNA sequence: TGCAGCGTTAAACCTCGTAGCATACAAAGTCGGGCCAACGTCCTGACTTTC. Its translation: CSVKPRSIQSRANVLTF.

This clone was detected many times. The chain is built from TRBV6-4 and TRBJ2-1; 9 bases are a match to TRBD2. Germline trimming cut 3 bases from V and 0 bases from J; bases unmatched to any gene: 0. CDR1 and CDR2 (germline): MRHNA, SNTAGT. CDR3 length equals 15 residues. The CDR3 protein is CASSEAGGSYNEQFF. The CDR3 DNA sequence: TGTGCCAGCAGTGAAGCGGGAGGCTCCTACAATGAGCAGTTCTTC.

This sequence joins TRBV9 and TRBJ2-5; D may be TRBD2 (6 bases). Germline values: CDR1 SGDLS, CDR2 YYNGEE. CDR3 size: 14 residues. Trimming pared 4 bases from V and 5 bases from J, leaving 15 bases between. This CDR3 is CASSRDSLEETQYF. The CDR3 DNA reads as TGTGCCAGCAGCCGGGACTCGCTCGAGGAGACCCAGTACTTC.

This clone appeared once. The V call is TRBV5-1, the J call TRBJ2-7; 9 nucleotides align to TRBD1. The CDR3 has 14 amino acids. V was pared by 3 bases and J by 2 bases, with 3 bases of the junction left unmatched. Germline V lookup: CDR1 SGHRS, CDR2 YFSETQ. CDR3 sequence reads: CASSSGTGPYEQYF. The CDR3 nucleotides are TGCGCCAGCAGCTCCGGGACAGGGCCCTACGAGCAGTACTTC.

This clone was observed a few times. This chain connects TRBV4-2 to TRBJ2-7; D is uncertain. This CDR3 has 14 residues. CDR1 is LGHNA and CDR2 is YNFKEQ in the germline V gene. The V end lost 0 bases, the J end lost 6 bases, and 12 bases lay between the germline ends. The CDR3: CASSQDQEKIEQYF. The DNA of the CDR3 is TGTGCCAGCAGCCAAGATCAGGAGAAGATCGAGCAGTACTTC.

This sequence joins TRBV6-5 and TRBJ2-1, with unresolved D. Trimming removed 2 bases at V and 3 bases at J, with 8 bases between. Looked up from germline, CDR1 is MNHEY and CDR2 is SVGAGI. This CDR3 is built from 14 residues. The CDR3, as DNA: TGTGCCAGCAGTTACGGGCAGGACTACAATGAGCAGTTCTTC. Translation: CASSYGQDYNEQFF.

By share, this clone ranks as medium-sized. V usage is TRBV9 and J usage is TRBJ2-5, with TRBD2 matching over 7 bases. CDR3 length: 15 amino acids. Per germline, CDR1 SGDLS and CDR2 YYNGEE. The J segment lost 4 bases and the V segment lost 0 bases, leaving 6 bases of the junction unmatched. DNA for the CDR3: TGTGCCAGCAGCGTAGCCGCTAGCGGCCGAGAGACCCAGTACTTC. This sequence encodes CASSVAASGRETQYF.

This clone was seen only a few times. The chain carries TRBV27 and TRBJ2-5; 11 bases are a match to TRBD2. Germline CDR1 MNHEY, CDR2 SMNVEV (reference sequence). This CDR3 region has 16 residues. J gave up 1 base and V 4 bases, and 5 bases lay outside the gene matches. The CDR3 DNA is TGTGCCAGCAGTTCGCTAGCGGGAGGTTCCCAAGAGACCCAGTACTTC. Its protein product is CASSSLAGGSQETQYF.

The chain links TRBV28 to TRBJ2-7, with D perhaps TRBD2 (7 bases). In germline, CDR1 is MDHEN, CDR2 SYDVKM. Deletions cut 1 base from V and 2 bases from J, with 21 bases between. This CDR3 is 18 amino acids long. CDR3 bases: TGTGCCAGCAGTTTATTTACAGCGGGACACCAATTCGCCTACGAGCAGTACTTC. Protein product: CASSLFTAGHQFAYEQYF.

This chain links TRBV7-6 with TRBJ2-1, with 7 bases fitting TRBD2. The trim removed 5 bases at V and 2 bases at J, leaving 9 bases unmatched. Germline loops: CDR1 SGHVS, CDR2 FNYEAQ. The CDR3 sequence is 16 residues long. CDR3 coding DNA: TGTGCCAGCAGCCTACTGCGACTAGCTGCCTACAATGAGCAGTTCTTC. This translates into CASSLLRLAAYNEQFF. The full variable domain, rest sourced from reference TRBV7-6 and TRBJ2-1, is GAGVSQSPRYKVTKRGQDVALRCDPISGHVSLYWYRQALGQGPEFLTYFNYEAQQDKSGLPNDRFSAERPEGSISTLTIQRTEQRDSAMYRCASSLLRLAAYNEQFFGPGTRLTVL.

This clone came up once. This chain joins TRBV6-1 and TRBJ2-3; no definite D call. Trimming pared 1 base from V and 4 bases from J, leaving 9 bases between. This CDR3 comprises 14 residues. Germline values: CDR1 MNHNS, CDR2 SASEGT. The CDR3 nucleotides read TGTGCCAGCAGTGAAGGGGTGGTTGCAGATACGCAGTATTTT. Protein sequence: CASSEGVVADTQYF.

The chain uses TRBV28 and TRBJ1-5, with a weak D call TRBD1 (5 bases). CDR3 length: 17 amino acids. Trimming took 5 bases from V and 7 from J, leaving 24 bases between them. Germline values: CDR1 MDHEN, CDR2 SYDVKM. CDR3 protein: CASSPHMYAPGVQPQHF. The CDR3 coding sequence is TGTGCCAGCAGTCCCCATATGTATGCCCCGGGGGTCCAGCCCCAGCATTTT.

This clone has only one observation. The chain couples TRBV19 to TRBJ1-2, with 8 bases lining up with TRBD1. The CDR3 totals 16 residues. In germline, CDR1 is LNHDA, CDR2 SQIVND (reference sequence). J lost 2 bases, V lost 1 base, and 6 bases had no gene match. The CDR3 sequence is CASSIGPGGANYGYTF. CDR3 nucleotides: TGTGCCAGTAGTATAGGGCCAGGGGGCGCAAACTATGGCTACACCTTC. The full variable domain, in which reference TRBV19 and TRBJ1-2 provide the parts outside the CDR3, is DGGITQSPKYLFRKEGQNVTLSCEQNLNHDAMYWYRQDPGQGLRLIYYSQIVNDFQKGDIAEGYSVSREKKESFPLTVTSAQKNPTAFYLCASSIGPGGANYGYTFGSGTRLTVV.

This chain joins TRBV28 and TRBJ1-3; 9 bases line up with TRBD1. Germline CDR1 and CDR2: MDHEN and SYDVKM. The length of the CDR3 is 16 residues. Trimming removed 0 bases from V and 2 bases from J; junction bases left unmatched: 2. DNA of the CDR3: TGTGCCAGCAGTTTATGGACAGGGGGGACTGGAAACACCATATATTTT. This encodes CASSLWTGGTGNTIYF.

The chain joins TRBV29-1 to TRBJ2-3, with TRBD2 matching 9 bases. The ends lost 2 bases at V and 5 bases at J; junction bases unmatched: 5. The CDR3 runs 14 residues. Per the germline V gene, CDR1 is SQVTM and CDR2 is ANQGSEA. The CDR3: CSVELAGVLDTQYF. CDR3 in DNA: TGCAGCGTTGAATTAGCGGGAGTTCTAGATACGCAGTATTTT.

This clone was seen a single time. Written as DNA, the CDR3 is TGTGCCACTTCTCCAACAGGGGGCTATGGCTACACCTTC. The encoded protein is CATSPTGGYGYTF. The rearrangement uses TRBV6-5 and TRBJ1-2; 8 bases map to TRBD1. The CDR3 is 13 amino acids. J was trimmed by 4 bases and V by 10 bases; bases with no gene match: 8. Germline CDR1 and CDR2: MNHEY and SVGAGI.

A single count supports this clone. The chain links TRBV18 to TRBJ2-5; D ambiguous. The CDR3 consists of 13 residues. Trimming left V 2 bases short and J 6 bases short, with 10 bases between. Germline CDR1 KGHSH, CDR2 LQKENI. CDR3 protein: CASSPASKKTQYF. CDR3 in DNA: TGTGCCAGCTCACCAGCATCCAAGAAGACCCAGTACTTC. The full variable domain, with the rest looked up from reference TRBV18 and TRBJ2-5, is NAGVMQNPRHLVRRRGQEARLRCSPMKGHSHVYWYRQLPEEGLKFMVYLQKENIIDESGMPKERFSAEFPKEGPSILRIQQVVRGDSAAYFCASSPASKKTQYFGPGTRLLVL.

The chain carries TRBV21-1 and TRBJ2-7; TRBD1, the D gene given by the table, was not confirmed from the DNA. TRBV21-1 represents a pseudogene. CDR3 length: 15 amino acids. The CDR3 DNA reads TGTGCCAGCAGCCCCGACAGGGAGAGCTCCTACGAGCAGTACTTC. Residues: CASSPDRESSYEQYF.

The V gene is TRBV7-8, the J gene TRBJ2-7; 8 bases align to TRBD1. This CDR3 contains 17 residues. Germline loops: CDR1 SGHVS, CDR2 FQNEAQ. The V segment lost 0 bases and the J segment 3 bases; nucleotides outside the gene matches: 10. CDR3 sequence reads: CASSLAETGGWYYEQYF. As DNA, the CDR3 is TGTGCCAGCAGCTTAGCGGAAACAGGGGGATGGTACTACGAGCAGTACTTC.

This rearrangement joins TRBV21-1 to TRBJ2-1; the D call of TRBD2 is as the table states it, not checked on the DNA. TRBV21-1 is a documented pseudogene. The CDR3 sequence is 17 residues long. CDR3 DNA sequence: TGTGCCAGCAGCAAAGGATTACCGGCTAGCGGGAACAATGAGCAGTTCTTC. Amino acid sequence: CASSKGLPASGNNEQFF.

V and J are TRBV5-1 and TRBJ1-5; 10 nucleotides agree with TRBD1. The CDR3 sequence is 15 residues long. Germline trimming cut 5 bases from V and 6 bases from J; bases unmatched to any gene: 8. CDR1 is SGHRS, CDR2 YFSETQ, per germline. CDR3 DNA: TGCGCCAGCAGACCCGGGACAGGGGAGCTTCAGCCCCAGCATTTT. Its protein product is CASRPGTGELQPQHF.

The chain combines TRBV5-1 with TRBJ2-7, with 7 bases fitting TRBD2. The CDR3 length is 15 residues. Germline-derived CDR1 and CDR2 are SGHRS and YFSETQ. Unmatched junction bases numbered 10, after V lost 5 bases and J lost 2 bases. The CDR3 region is CASRLGLAVTYEQYF. CDR3 sequence (DNA): TGCGCCAGCAGATTAGGGCTAGCGGTAACCTACGAGCAGTACTTC.